This TCR beta chain derives from a study of T cell responses to AZD1222 COVID-19 vaccine. Study-level results: Nearly half of spike-specific TCRs reportedly go after variant regions that carry no mutations.

The CDR3 is 13 residues long. Trimming removed 8 bases from V and 0 bases from J, with 10 bases in between. Germline values: CDR1 SNHLY, CDR2 FYNNEI. Here immunoSEQ multiplex PCR was the method, and the copy in TCRdb shows in-frame clones only, minus some. Among about 110,000 clones listed, around 85% were seen once. Concerning this clone: Its antigen is unidentified.

Material: peripheral blood, obtained on day 0 of AZD1222 vaccination. This receptor was identified in an adult in good health. The chain combines TRBV2 with TRBJ1-1; D gene uncertain. CDR3 in amino acids: CASFRQVNTEAFF. In DNA, the CDR3 is TGTGCCAGCTTTCGGCAGGTGAACACTGAAGCTTTCTTT.